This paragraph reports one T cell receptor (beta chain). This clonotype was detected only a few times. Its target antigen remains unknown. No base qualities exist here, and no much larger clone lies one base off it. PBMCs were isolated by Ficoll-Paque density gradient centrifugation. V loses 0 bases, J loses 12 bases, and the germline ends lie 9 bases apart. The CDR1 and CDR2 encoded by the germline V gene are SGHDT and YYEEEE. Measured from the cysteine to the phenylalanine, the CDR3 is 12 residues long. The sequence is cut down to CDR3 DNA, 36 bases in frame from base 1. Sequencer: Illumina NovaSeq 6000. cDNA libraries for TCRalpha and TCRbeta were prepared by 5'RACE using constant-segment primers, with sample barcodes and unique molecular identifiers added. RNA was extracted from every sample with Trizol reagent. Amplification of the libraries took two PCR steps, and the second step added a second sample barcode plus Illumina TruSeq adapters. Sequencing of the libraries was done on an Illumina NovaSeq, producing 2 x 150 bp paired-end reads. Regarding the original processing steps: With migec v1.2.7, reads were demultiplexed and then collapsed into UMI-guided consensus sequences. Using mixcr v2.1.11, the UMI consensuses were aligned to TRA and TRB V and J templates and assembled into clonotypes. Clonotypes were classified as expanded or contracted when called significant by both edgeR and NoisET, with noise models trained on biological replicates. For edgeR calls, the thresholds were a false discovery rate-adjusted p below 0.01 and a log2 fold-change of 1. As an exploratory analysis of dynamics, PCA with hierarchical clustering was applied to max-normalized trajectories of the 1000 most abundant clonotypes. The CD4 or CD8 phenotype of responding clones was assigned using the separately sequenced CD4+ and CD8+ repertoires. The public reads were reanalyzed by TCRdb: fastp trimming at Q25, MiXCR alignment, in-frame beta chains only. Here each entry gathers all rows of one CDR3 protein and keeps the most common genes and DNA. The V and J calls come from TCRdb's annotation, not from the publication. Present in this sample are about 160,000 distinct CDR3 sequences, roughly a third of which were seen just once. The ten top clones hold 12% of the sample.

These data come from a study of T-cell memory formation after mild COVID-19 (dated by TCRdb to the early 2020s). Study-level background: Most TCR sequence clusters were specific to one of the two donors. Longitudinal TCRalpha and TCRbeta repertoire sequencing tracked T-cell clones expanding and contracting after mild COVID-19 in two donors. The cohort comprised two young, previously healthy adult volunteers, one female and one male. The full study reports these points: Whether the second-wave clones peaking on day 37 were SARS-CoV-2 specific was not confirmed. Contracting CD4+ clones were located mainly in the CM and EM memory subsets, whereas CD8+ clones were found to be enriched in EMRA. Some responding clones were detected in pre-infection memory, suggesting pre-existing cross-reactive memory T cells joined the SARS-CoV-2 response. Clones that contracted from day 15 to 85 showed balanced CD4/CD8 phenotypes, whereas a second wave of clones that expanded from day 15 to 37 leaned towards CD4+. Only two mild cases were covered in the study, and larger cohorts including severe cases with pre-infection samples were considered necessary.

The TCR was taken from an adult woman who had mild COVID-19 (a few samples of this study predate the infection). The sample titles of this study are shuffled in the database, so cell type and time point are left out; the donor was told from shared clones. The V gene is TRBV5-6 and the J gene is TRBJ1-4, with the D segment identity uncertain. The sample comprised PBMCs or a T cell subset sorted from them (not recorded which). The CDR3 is CASSLGSGELFF. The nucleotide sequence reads TGTGCCAGCAGCTTGGGTTCCGGGGAACTGTTTTTT.